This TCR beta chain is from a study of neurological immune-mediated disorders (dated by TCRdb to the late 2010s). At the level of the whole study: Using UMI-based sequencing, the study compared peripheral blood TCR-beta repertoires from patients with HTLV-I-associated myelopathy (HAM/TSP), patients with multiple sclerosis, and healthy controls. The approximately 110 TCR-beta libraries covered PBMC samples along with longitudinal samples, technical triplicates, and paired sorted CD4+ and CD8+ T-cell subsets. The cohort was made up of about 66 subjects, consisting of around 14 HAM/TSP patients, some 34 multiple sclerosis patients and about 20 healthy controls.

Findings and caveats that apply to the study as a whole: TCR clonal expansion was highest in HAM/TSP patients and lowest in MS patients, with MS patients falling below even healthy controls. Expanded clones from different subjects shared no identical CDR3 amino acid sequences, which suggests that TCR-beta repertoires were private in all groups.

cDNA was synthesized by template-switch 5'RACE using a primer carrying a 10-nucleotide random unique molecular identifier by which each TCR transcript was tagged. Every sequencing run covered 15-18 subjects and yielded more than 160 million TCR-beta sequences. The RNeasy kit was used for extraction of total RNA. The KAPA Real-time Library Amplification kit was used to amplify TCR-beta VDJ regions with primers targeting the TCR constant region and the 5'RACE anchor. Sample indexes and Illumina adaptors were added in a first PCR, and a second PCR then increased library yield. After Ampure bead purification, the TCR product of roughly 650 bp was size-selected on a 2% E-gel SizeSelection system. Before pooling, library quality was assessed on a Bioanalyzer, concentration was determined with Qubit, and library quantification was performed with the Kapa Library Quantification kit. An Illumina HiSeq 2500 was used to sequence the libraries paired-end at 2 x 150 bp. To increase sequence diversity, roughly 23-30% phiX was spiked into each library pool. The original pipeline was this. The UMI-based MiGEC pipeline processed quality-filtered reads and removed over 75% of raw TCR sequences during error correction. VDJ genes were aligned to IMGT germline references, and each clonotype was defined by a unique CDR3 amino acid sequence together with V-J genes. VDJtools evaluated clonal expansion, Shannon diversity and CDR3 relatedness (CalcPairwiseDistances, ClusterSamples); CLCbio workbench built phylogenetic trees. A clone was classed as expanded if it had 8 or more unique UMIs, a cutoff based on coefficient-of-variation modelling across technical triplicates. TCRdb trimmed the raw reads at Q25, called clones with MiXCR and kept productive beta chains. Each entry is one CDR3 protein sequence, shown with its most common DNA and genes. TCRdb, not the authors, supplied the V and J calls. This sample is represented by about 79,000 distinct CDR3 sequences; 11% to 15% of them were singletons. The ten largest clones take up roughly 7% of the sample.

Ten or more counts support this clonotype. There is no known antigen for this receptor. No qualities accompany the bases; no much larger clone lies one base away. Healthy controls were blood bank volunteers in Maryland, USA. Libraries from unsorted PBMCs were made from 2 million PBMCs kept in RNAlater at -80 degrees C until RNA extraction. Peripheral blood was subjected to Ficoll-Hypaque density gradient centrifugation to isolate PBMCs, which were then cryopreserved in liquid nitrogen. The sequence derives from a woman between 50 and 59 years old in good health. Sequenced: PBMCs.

The CDR3 region has the sequence CASSPKHPYEQYF. The DNA sequence follows: TGTGCCAGCTCCCCCAAGCATCCGTACGAGCAGTACTTC. The chain employs TRBV18 and TRBJ2-7; the D gene is not confidently resolved. CDR1 is given as KGHSH and CDR2 as LQKENI, both from the germline V gene. Deletion took 6 bases off V and 4 bases off J, with a span of 13 bases between the germline ends. The CDR3 contains 13 residues, cysteine and phenylalanine counted. Only the CDR3 portion is preserved as DNA: 39 bases, with reading frame beginning at the first base.